This note documents a single TCR beta chain sequence. The antigen remains unidentified. Using its own MiXCR run on the 5' RACE reads, TCRdb lists one record per CDR3 protein. Here the sample spans about 350,000 distinct CDR3 sequences, roughly 13% being singletons. The data are from a study of T-cell memory formation after mild COVID-19. Looking at the study overall: The TCR clusters were mostly specific to one donor. Findings of the study overall: Later expanders leaned CD4+, whereas day 15 to 85 contracting clones were balanced CD4/CD8. A subset of responding clones appeared in pre-infection memory, suggesting cross-reactive memory joined.

Germline CDR1 is DFQATT and CDR2 is SNEGSKA (reference sequence). The CDR3 spans 14 residues. V lost 2 bases to trimming and J lost 3 bases, with 13 bases between them. Sequencing was performed on PBMCs or a T cell subset sorted from them (not recorded which). This TCR came from a man aged 18 to 29 who had mild COVID-19 (a few samples of this study predate the infection). Cell type and time point are not known. The chain couples TRBV20-1 to TRBJ2-5, with D uncertain. The CDR3 spells CSARPPDEEETQYF. CDR3 DNA sequence: TGCAGTGCTAGACCTCCGGACGAGGAAGAGACCCAGTACTTC.